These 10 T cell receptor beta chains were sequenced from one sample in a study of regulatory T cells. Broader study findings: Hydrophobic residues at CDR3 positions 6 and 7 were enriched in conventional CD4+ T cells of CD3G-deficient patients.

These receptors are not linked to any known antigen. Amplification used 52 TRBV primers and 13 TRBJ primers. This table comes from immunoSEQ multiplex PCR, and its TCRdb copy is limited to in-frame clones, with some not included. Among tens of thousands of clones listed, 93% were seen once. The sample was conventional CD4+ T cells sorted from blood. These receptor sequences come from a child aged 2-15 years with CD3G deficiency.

CDR3 coding DNA: TGCGCCAGCAGCGGATCAGGTGGAGACTATGGCTACACCTTC. This sequence encodes CASSGSGGDYGYTF. V gene TRBV5-1 combines with J gene TRBJ1-2, with D uncertain. Germline assignment: CDR1 SGHRS and CDR2 YFSETQ. This CDR3 region has 14 residues. V was shortened by 4 bases and J by 3 bases, with 13 bases between the two germline ends.

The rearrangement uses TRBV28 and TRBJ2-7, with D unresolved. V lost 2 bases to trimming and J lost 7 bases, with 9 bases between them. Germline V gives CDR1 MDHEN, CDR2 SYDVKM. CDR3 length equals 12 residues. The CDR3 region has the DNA TGTGCCAGCAGTTTAGGGGTGGGGGAGCAGTACTTC. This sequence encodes CASSLGVGEQYF. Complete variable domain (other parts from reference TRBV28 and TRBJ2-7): DVKVTQSSRYLVKRTGEKVFLECVQDMDHENMFWYRQDPGLGLRLIYFSYDVKMKEKGDIPEGYSVSREKKERFSLILESASTNQTSMYLCASSLGVGEQYFGPGTRLTVT.

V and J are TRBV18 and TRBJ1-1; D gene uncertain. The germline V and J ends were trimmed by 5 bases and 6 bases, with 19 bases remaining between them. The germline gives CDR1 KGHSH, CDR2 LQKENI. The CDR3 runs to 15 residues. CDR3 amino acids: CASSRIPGGEAEAFF. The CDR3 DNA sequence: TGTGCCAGCTCAAGAATACCAGGCGGGGAAGCTGAAGCTTTCTTT.

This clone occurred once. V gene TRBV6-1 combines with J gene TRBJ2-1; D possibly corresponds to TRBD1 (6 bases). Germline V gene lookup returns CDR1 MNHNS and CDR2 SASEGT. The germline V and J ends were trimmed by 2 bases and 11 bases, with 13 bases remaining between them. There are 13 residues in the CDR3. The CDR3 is CASSEPRDTQQFF. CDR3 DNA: TGTGCCAGCAGTGAACCACGGGACACCCAGCAGTTCTTC.

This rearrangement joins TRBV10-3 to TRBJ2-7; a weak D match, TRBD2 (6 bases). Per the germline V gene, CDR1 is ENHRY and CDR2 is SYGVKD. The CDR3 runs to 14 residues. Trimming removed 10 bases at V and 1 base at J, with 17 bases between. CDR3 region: CASRRGEGSYEQYF. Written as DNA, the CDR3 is TGTGCCAGCAGACGCGGGGAAGGATCCTACGAGCAGTACTTC.

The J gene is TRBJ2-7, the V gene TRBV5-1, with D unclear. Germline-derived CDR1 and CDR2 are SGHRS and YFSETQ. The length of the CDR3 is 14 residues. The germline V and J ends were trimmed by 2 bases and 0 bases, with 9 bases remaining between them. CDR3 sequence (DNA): TGCGCCAGCAGCTTTGGCGGTTTCTCCTACGAGCAGTACTTC. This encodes CASSFGGFSYEQYF.

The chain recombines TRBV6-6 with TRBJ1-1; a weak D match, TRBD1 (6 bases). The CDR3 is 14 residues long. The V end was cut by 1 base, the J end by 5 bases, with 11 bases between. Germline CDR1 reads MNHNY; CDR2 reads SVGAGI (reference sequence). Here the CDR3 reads CASSYWLQGTEAFF. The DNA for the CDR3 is TGTGCCAGCAGTTACTGGTTGCAGGGGACTGAAGCTTTCTTT.

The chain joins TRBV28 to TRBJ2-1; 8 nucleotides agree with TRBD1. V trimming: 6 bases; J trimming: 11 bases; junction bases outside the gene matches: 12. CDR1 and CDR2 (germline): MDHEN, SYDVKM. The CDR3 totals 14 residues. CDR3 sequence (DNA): TGTGCCAGCAGCTCGCCAGGGGGCACGGCTAAGCAGTTCTTC. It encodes CASSSPGGTAKQFF.

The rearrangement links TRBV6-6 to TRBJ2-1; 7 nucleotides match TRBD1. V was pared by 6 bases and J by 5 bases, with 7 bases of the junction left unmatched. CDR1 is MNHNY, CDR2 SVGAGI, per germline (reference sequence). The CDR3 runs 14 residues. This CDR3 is CASSSAGTDNEQFF. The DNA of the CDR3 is TGTGCCAGCAGCTCCGCCGGGACAGACAATGAGCAGTTCTTC.

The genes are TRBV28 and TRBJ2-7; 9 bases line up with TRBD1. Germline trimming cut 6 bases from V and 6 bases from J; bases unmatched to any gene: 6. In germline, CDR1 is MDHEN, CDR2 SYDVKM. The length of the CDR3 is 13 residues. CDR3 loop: CASRRQGVREQYF. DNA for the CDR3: TGTGCCAGCAGACGACAGGGGGTACGCGAGCAGTACTTC. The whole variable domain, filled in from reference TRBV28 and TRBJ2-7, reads DVKVTQSSRYLVKRTGEKVFLECVQDMDHENMFWYRQDPGLGLRLIYFSYDVKMKEKGDIPEGYSVSREKKERFSLILESASTNQTSMYLCASRRQGVREQYFGPGTRLTVT.